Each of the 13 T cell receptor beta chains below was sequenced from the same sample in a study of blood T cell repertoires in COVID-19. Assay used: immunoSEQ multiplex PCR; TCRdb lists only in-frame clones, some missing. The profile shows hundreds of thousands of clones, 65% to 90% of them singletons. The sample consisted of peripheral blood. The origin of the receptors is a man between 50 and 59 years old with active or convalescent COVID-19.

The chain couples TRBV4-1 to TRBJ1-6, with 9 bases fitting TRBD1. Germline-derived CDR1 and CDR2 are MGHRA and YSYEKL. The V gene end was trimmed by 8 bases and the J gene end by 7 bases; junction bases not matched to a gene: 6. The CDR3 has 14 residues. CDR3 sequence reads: CASGRTGVNSPLHF. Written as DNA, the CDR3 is TGCGCCAGCGGACGGACAGGGGTGAATTCACCCCTCCACTTT.

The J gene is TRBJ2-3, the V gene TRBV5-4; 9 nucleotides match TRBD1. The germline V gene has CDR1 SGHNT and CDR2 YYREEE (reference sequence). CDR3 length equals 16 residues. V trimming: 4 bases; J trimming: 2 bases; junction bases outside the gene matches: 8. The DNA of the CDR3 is TGTGCCAGCAGCGTTAGACAGGGGGGGGTCACAGATACGCAGTATTTT. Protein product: CASSVRQGGVTDTQYF.

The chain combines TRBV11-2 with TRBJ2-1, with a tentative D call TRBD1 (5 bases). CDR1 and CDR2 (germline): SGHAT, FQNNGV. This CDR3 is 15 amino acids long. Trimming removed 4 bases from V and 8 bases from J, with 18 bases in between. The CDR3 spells CASSSLRGSTHEQFF. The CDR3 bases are TGTGCCAGCAGCTCTCTAAGGGGATCTACCCATGAGCAGTTCTTC.

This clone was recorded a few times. The CDR3, as DNA: TGTGCCAGCAGTGACAGGAACACTGAAGCTTTCTTT. The encoded protein is CASSDRNTEAFF. The chain recombines TRBV2 with TRBJ1-1, with D unresolved. Looked up from germline, CDR1 is SNHLY and CDR2 is FYNNEI. This CDR3 has 12 amino acids. The V gene lost 3 bases and the J gene lost 1 base, with 3 bases spanning the gap. Complete variable domain (other parts from reference TRBV2 and TRBJ1-1): EPEVTQTPSHQVTQMGQEVILRCVPISNHLYFYWYRQILGQKVEFLVSFYNNEISEKSEIFDDQFSVERPDGSNFTLKIRSTKLEDSAMYFCASSDRNTEAFFGQGTRLTVV.

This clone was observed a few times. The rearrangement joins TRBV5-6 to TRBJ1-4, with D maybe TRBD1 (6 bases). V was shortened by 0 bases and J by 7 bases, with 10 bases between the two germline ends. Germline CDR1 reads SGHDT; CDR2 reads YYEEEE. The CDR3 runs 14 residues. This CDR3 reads CASSLVGAGEKLFF. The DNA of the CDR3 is TGTGCCAGCAGCTTGGTGGGGGCCGGTGAAAAACTGTTTTTT.

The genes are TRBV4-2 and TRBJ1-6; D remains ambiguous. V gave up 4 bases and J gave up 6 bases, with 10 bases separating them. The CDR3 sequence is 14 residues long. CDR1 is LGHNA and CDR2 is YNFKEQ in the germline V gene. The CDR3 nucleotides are TGTGCCAGCAGCCTCGGGGAGGGTAATTCACCCCTCCACTTT. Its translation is CASSLGEGNSPLHF.

This chain's CDR3 is CASSKNMAQETQYF. The CDR3 region has the DNA TGTGCCAGTAGTAAGAACATGGCCCAAGAGACCCAGTACTTC. The chain joins TRBV19 to TRBJ2-5, with D unclear. The CDR3 runs 14 residues. Trimming cost V 4 bases and J 1 base, with 10 bases left between them. Germline CDR1 and CDR2: LNHDA and SQIVND (reference sequence).

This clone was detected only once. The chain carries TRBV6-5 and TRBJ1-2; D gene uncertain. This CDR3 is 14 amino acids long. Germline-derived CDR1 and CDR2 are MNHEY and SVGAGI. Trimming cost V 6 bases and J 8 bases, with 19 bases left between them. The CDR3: CASRRLGSEAGYTF. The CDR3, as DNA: TGTGCCAGCAGAAGGCTTGGATCGGAAGCGGGCTACACCTTC.

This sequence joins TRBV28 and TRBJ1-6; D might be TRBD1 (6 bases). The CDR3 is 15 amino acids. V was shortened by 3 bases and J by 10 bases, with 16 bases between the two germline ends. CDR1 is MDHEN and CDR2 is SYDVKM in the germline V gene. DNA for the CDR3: TGTGCCAGCAGTTTGAGGGGACAAGGGCAGTCACCCCTCCACTTT. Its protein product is CASSLRGQGQSPLHF.

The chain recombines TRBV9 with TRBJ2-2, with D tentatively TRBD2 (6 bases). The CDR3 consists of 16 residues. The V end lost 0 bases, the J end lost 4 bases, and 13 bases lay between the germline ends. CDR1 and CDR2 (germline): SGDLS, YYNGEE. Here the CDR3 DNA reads TGTGCCAGCAGCGTAGGGGGTAGCGGACTCACCGGGGAGCTGTTTTTT. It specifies CASSVGGSGLTGELFF.

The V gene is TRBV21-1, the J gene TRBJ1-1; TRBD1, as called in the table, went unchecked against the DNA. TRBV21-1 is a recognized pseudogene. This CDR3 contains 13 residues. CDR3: CASSGQGFPEAFF. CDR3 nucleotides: TGTGCCAGCAGCGGACAGGGTTTCCCTGAAGCTTTCTTT.

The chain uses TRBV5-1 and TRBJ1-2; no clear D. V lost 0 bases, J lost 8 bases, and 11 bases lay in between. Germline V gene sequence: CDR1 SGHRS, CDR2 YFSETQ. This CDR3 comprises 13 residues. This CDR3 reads CASSLGVLEGYTF. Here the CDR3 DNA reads TGCGCCAGCAGCTTGGGGGTCCTGGAGGGCTACACCTTC.

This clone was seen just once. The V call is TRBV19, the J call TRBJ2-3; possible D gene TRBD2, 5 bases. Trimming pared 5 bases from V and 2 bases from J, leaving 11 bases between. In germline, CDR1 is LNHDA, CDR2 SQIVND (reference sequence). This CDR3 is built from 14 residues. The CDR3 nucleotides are TGTGCCAGTAGTTTAAGCGGCTACACAGATACGCAGTATTTT. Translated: CASSLSGYTDTQYF.